A selection of T cell receptor beta chains follows, all from one sample in a study of monozygotic twins with inflammatory bowel disease. From its re-call of the 5' RACE reads, TCRdb lists each CDR3 protein once, without DNA. This sample's clone table lists about 150,000 distinct CDR3 sequences. The sample was blood. The receptors here all came from a human donor with ulcerative colitis or Crohn's disease, or a healthy co-twin of an affected twin (not recorded which). CDR3s include the opening cysteine and the closing phenylalanine or tryptophan. The order of the fields is J gene, V gene, CDR3 protein.

TRBJ2-2	TRBV11-3	CASSLGGGSNTGELFF
TRBJ2-3	TRBV18	CASSPLGTNTQYF
TRBJ1-1	TRBV29-1	CSVEIGRGRTEAFF
TRBJ2-1	TRBV5-6	CASSLWRAEQFF
TRBJ2-4	TRBV15	CATSRTGALTGAKNIQYF
TRBJ1-5	TRBV27	CASSLKGTGRNQPQHF
TRBJ2-7	TRBV7-9	CASSPSGQGSSYEQYF
TRBJ2-1	TRBV14	CASSRGGGSYYNEQFF
TRBJ1-1	TRBV21-1	CASSKSRGRNTEAFF
TRBJ2-1	TRBV11-3	CASSPLVSNEQFF
TRBJ2-1	TRBV12-3/TRBV12-4	CASSLMSGSRNEQFF
TRBJ2-1	TRBV7-2	CASSFGLAGDYNEQFF
TRBJ2-1	TRBV24-1	CATSDPPDRGQSSYNEQFF
TRBJ1-2	TRBV4-3	CASSEDNYGYTF
TRBJ2-3	TRBV5-1	CASSPLRLAGETDTQYF
TRBJ1-2	TRBV20-1	CSALIRDYGYTF
TRBJ1-1	TRBV20-1	CSAEVSAVHTEAFF
TRBJ2-3	TRBV7-2	CASSSLKTQYF
TRBJ2-5	TRBV7-2	CASSPLSGRIVETQYF
TRBJ2-1	TRBV7-2	CASSFVPGLVNEQFF
TRBJ2-7	TRBV5-4	CASSASGPYEQYF
TRBJ2-7	TRBV9	CASSVEVGAYEQYF
TRBJ1-5	TRBV19	CASSIVGLIGNQPQHF
TRBJ2-5	TRBV24-1	CATSDLSGTPEEAKETQYF
TRBJ2-7	TRBV11-2	CASSPGRGASYEQYF
TRBJ2-5	TRBV28	CASSLIGPSQETQYF
TRBJ2-6	TRBV7-9	CASSSSIGFSGANVLTF
TRBJ1-1	TRBV7-9	CASSLLRGVNTEAFF
TRBJ2-7	TRBV11-3	CASSLVPRGEQYF
TRBJ1-1	TRBV3-1	CASSFFGAANTEAFF
TRBJ2-7	TRBV18	CASSMGASGSYEQYF
TRBJ2-7	TRBV7-9	CASSSQISYEQYF
TRBJ2-7	TRBV7-3	CASSLLPSGTRDEQYF
TRBJ2-1	TRBV7-3	CASSKGLAGGGNEQFF
TRBJ1-6	TRBV12-3/TRBV12-4	CASSLAPGRNSPLHF
TRBJ1-6	TRBV18	CASSTGTGVSPLHF
TRBJ2-1	TRBV7-8	CASSLDRGHYNEQFF
TRBJ1-4	TRBV9	CASSPTLRGSNEKLFF